These T cell receptor beta chains were read from a single sample in a study of regulatory T cells in long-lasting Graves disease. TCRdb reprocessed the multiplex PCR reads via MiXCR and lists one record per CDR3 protein. This sample yields more than 300,000 distinct CDR3 sequences, of which about 10% are seen a single time; approximately 19% belongs to the top ten. These same data were also listed under a study on T cells in Graves' hyperthyroidism and ophthalmopathy.

Sequenced here: peripheral blood mononuclear cells (PBMCs), sampled at new diagnosis, from a patient treated with antithyroid drugs. The receptor source for this set is a woman aged 18 to 35 with Graves disease. CDR3s include the opening cysteine and the closing phenylalanine or tryptophan. The D gene is left open where the match is weak. The listing skips clone size in some rows; elsewhere it reads once, few, many or a size class.

d_call cdr3_length j_call v_call clone_size cdr3_aa cdr3_nt
NA 16 TRBJ2-2 TRBV9 many CASSAGSGPITGELFF TGTGCCAGCAGTGCAGGGTCAGGGCCCATCACCGGGGAGCTGTTTTTT
NA 13 TRBJ2-5 TRBV2 many CASSSGLRETQYF TGTGCCAGCAGTTCCGGACTGAGAGAGACCCAGTACTTC
TRBD2 14 TRBJ2-1 TRBV7-3 many CASSSGLDFDEQFF TGTGCCAGCAGCTCGGGACTAGACTTCGATGAGCAGTTCTTC
NA 17 TRBJ2-2 TRBV5-4 NA CASSLASAVANTGELFF TGTGCCAGCAGCTTGGCCAGCGCCGTGGCGAACACCGGGGAGCTGTTTTTT
NA 13 TRBJ1-2 TRBV19 few CASSIGRSYGYTF TGTGCCAGTAGTATTGGGAGGAGCTATGGCTACACCTTC
TRBD2 18 TRBJ2-7 TRBV7-9 many CASSLMLGGLAGAYEQYF TGTGCCAGCAGCTTAATGTTAGGAGGACTAGCGGGAGCCTACGAGCAGTACTTC
NA 16 TRBJ2-1 TRBV4-1 few CASSLRSSVRYNEQFF TGCGCCAGCAGCCTACGATCTAGCGTCCGGTACAATGAGCAGTTCTTC
NA 18 TRBJ2-5 TRBV6-2/TRBV6-3 many CASSTRAPGKRPQETQYF TGTGCCAGCAGTACTCGGGCCCCCGGGAAGCGCCCCCAAGAGACCCAGTACTTC
NA 14 TRBJ1-1 TRBV3-1 few CASERGWGCTEAFF TGTGCCAGCGAACGGGGGTGGGGATGCACTGAAGCTTTCTTT
NA 14 TRBJ2-7 TRBV20-1 many CSARGVQVSYEQYF TGCAGTGCTAGGGGGGTGCAGGTGTCCTACGAGCAGTACTTC
TRBD1 14 TRBJ1-1 TRBV6-2/TRBV6-3 many CASGQGRAISEAFF TGTGCCAGCGGACAGGGCCGCGCGATTTCTGAAGCTTTCTTT
TRBD1 16 TRBJ1-5 TRBV6-1 few CASSPDRGYSNQPQHF TGTGCCAGCAGCCCCGACAGGGGTTATAGCAATCAGCCCCAGCATTTT
NA 15 TRBJ2-1 TRBV3-1 many CASSQRSFQPNEQFF TGTGCCAGCAGTCAACGATCCTTTCAGCCAAATGAGCAGTTCTTC
NA 16 TRBJ1-3 TRBV6-5 many CASSYGQPNSGNTIYF TGTGCCAGCAGTTACGGACAGCCTAACTCTGGAAACACCATATATTTT
TRBD2 14 TRBJ2-2 TRBV29-1 NA CSALLAGGSGELFF TGCAGCGCGCTTCTAGCGGGGGGGAGCGGGGAGCTGTTTTTT
TRBD2 14 TRBJ2-7 TRBV28 many CASSKRLAGYEQYF TGTGCCAGCAGTAAACGACTAGCGGGATACGAGCAGTACTTC
NA 14 TRBJ1-1 TRBV6-2/TRBV6-3 many CASSYSVLNTEAFF TGTGCCAGCAGTTATAGCGTGTTGAACACTGAAGCTTTCTTT
NA 13 TRBJ1-1 TRBV24-1 NA CATSDLRQTEAFF TGTGCCACCAGTGATTTGAGACAGACTGAAGCTTTCTTT
NA 14 TRBJ1-5 TRBV5-8 NA CASSLVRVGQPQHF TGTGCCAGCAGCTTGGTGAGGGTAGGTCAGCCCCAGCATTTT
NA 15 TRBJ2-4 TRBV27 few CASSHLLGDKNIQYF TGTGCCAGCAGTCACCTCCTAGGGGACAAAAACATTCAGTACTTC
NA 15 TRBJ2-7 TRBV5-5 many CASSLGSRISYEQYF TGTGCCAGCAGCTTGGGGTCCAGAATCTCCTACGAGCAGTACTTC
TRBD2 14 TRBJ2-1 TRBV24-1 many CATSEAGIYNEQFF TGTGCCACCAGTGAAGCGGGGATCTACAATGAGCAGTTCTTC
NA 14 TRBJ1-6 TRBV20-1 few CSAPTGLLNSPLHF TGCAGTGCCCCGACAGGACTCTTAAATTCACCCCTCCACTTT
NA 12 TRBJ2-1 TRBV2 many CASSERHNEQFF TGTGCCAGCAGTGAACGCCACAATGAGCAGTTCTTC
NA 14 TRBJ2-1 TRBV6-2/TRBV6-3 many CASSIRVPVNEQFF TGTGCCAGCAGTATCCGGGTTCCAGTGAATGAGCAGTTCTTC
TRBD2 16 TRBJ2-7 TRBV12-3/TRBV12-4 many CASSLVLSGGKNEQYF TGTGCCAGCAGTTTAGTTCTTAGCGGGGGAAAGAACGAGCAGTACTTC
NA 13 TRBJ2-1 TRBV29-1 NA CSGAGQRGDEQFF TGCAGCGGTGCGGGACAGCGCGGGGATGAGCAGTTCTTC
NA 12 TRBJ2-7 TRBV10-3 many CAPPGGRDEQYF TGTGCCCCGCCGGGGGGCCGCGACGAGCAGTACTTC
TRBD1 15 TRBJ1-3 TRBV12-3/TRBV12-4 NA CASRETGGSGNTIYF TGTGCCAGCAGGGAAACAGGGGGTTCTGGAAACACCATATATTTT
NA 14 TRBJ2-5 TRBV28 many CASSSTSYQETQYF TGTGCCAGCAGTAGCACAAGTTACCAAGAGACCCAGTACTTC
TRBD1 15 TRBJ1-1 TRBV19 few CASNLGTALNTEAFF TGTGCCAGTAACTTGGGGACAGCCTTGAACACTGAAGCTTTCTTT
NA 15 TRBJ1-6 TRBV5-1 many CASSYDSPYNSPLHF TGCGCCAGCAGCTATGACAGTCCTTATAATTCACCCCTCCACTTT
NA 13 TRBJ2-1 TRBV29-1 many CSVERRGWTGQFF TGCAGCGTTGAAAGGCGGGGATGGACTGGGCAGTTCTTC
TRBD2 15 TRBJ2-1 TRBV7-8 many CASSPLAASYNEQFF TGTGCCAGCAGTCCACTAGCGGCCTCCTACAATGAGCAGTTCTTC
NA 17 TRBJ1-2 TRBV15 many CATSSRLRHRVVHGYTF TGTGCCACCAGCAGCCGCCTACGACACCGGGTGGTTCATGGCTACACCTTC
NA 17 TRBJ2-3 TRBV20-1 many CSARVGGRPFNTDTQYF TGCAGTGCTAGGGTAGGGGGGCGGCCATTTAACACAGATACGCAGTATTTT
NA 13 TRBJ1-2 TRBV10-2 few CASSEGGGYGYTF TGCGCCAGCAGTGAGGGGGGTGGCTATGGCTACACCTTC
NA 14 TRBJ2-7 TRBV7-2 many CASSFGGIIGEQYF TGTGCCAGCAGCTTCGGCGGGATCATAGGGGAGCAGTACTTC
TRBD2 22 TRBJ2-2 TRBV11-2 many CASSLWPSAGVTGRTNTGELFF TGTGCCAGCAGCTTATGGCCTTCAGCGGGAGTAACCGGAAGAACGAACACCGGGGAGCTGTTTTTT
NA 13 TRBJ2-2 TRBV27 many CASSLSAPGELFF TGTGCCAGCAGTTTATCGGCTCCCGGGGAGCTGTTTTTT
NA 12 TRBJ2-7 TRBV7-9 many CASSTGAGEQYF TGTGCCAGCAGCACTGGAGCGGGTGAGCAGTACTTC
NA 13 TRBJ2-2 TRBV18 few CASSPWGAGELFF TGTGCCAGCTCACCTTGGGGGGCCGGGGAGCTGTTTTTT
TRBD1 15 TRBJ1-2 TRBV9 NA CASSAGGQGSYGYTF TGTGCCAGCAGCGCCGGGGGACAGGGGAGCTATGGCTACACCTTC
NA 17 TRBJ2-1 TRBV4-1 few CASSQILQAFSYNEQFF TGCGCCAGCAGCCAAATTCTCCAGGCTTTCTCCTACAATGAGCAGTTCTTC
TRBD2 19 TRBJ2-7 TRBV7-2 many CASSLGFRASGRSPYEQYF TGTGCCAGCAGCTTAGGATTTCGGGCTAGCGGGAGATCCCCCTACGAGCAGTACTTC
TRBD1 14 TRBJ1-2 TRBV28 many CASSSRDRFGGYTF TGTGCCAGCAGTTCCCGGGACAGGTTTGGTGGCTACACCTTC
NA 17 TRBJ2-1 TRBV20-1 many CSARDLGGTRNGDEQFF TGCAGTGCTAGAGATCTCGGCGGGACACGAAATGGGGATGAGCAGTTCTTC
TRBD2 14 TRBJ2-5 TRBV13 many CASRTSGEKETQYF TGTGCCAGCAGGACTAGCGGGGAGAAAGAGACCCAGTACTTC
TRBD1 15 TRBJ1-2 TRBV28 many CASSPGTAAIYGYTF TGTGCCAGCAGTCCTGGGACAGCGGCCATCTATGGCTACACCTTC
TRBD1 13 TRBJ1-5 TRBV20-1 NA CSARTGGYSPQHF TGCAGTGCGAGGACAGGGGGATATTCGCCCCAGCATTTT
NA 15 TRBJ2-2 TRBV7-3 many CASSPTPRDAGELFF TGTGCCAGCAGCCCCACGCCTAGGGATGCCGGGGAGCTGTTTTTT
NA 18 TRBJ2-1 TRBV4-2 many CASSQGSGGGPRMHEQFF TGTGCCAGCAGCCAAGGCTCAGGCGGGGGCCCCCGGATGCATGAGCAGTTCTTC
NA 12 TRBJ1-1 TRBV2 NA CARWDINTEAFF TGTGCCAGGTGGGACATCAACACTGAAGCTTTCTTT
TRBD1 16 TRBJ2-7 TRBV5-1 many CASSSLRQGPGYEQYF TGCGCCAGCAGCTCACTGAGACAGGGCCCCGGCTACGAGCAGTACTTC
NA 15 TRBJ2-7 TRBV20-1 many CSAKPLARQAYEQYF TGCAGTGCCAAGCCCCTGGCCCGTCAAGCCTACGAGCAGTACTTC
NA 15 TRBJ2-4 TRBV19 NA CASSSFRLAKNIQYF TGTGCCAGTAGTAGTTTTCGGCTAGCCAAAAACATTCAGTACTTC
TRBD1 17 TRBJ1-5 TRBV19 many CASSIGGGQGYNQPQHF TGTGCCAGTAGTATAGGCGGAGGACAGGGGTACAATCAGCCCCAGCATTTT
NA 15 TRBJ2-4 TRBV18 once CASSPGFLAKNIQYF TGTGCCAGCTCACCGGGTTTTCTAGCCAAAAACATTCAGTACTTC
TRBD2 18 TRBJ2-3 TRBV5-4 few CASSSGLAGGPGGDTQYF TGTGCCAGCAGCTCCGGACTAGCGGGAGGGCCGGGGGGAGATACGCAGTATTTT